The T cell receptor beta chain described here comes from a study of early T cells in non-severe SARS-CoV-2 infection. At the level of the study: Chains were not paired, and sequencing was done on bulk RNA from unsorted whole blood. Study-level points and caveats: The study's VDJdb matching favored anti-spike CD8 responses and missed private and CD4 specificities.

Remarks on this clonotype: Antigen unknown.

V lost 3 bases, J lost 3 bases, and 8 bases lay in between. Germline V lookup: CDR1 SGHVS, CDR2 FQNEAQ. The CDR3 spans 13 residues. Separate cDNA molecules each had unique molecular identifiers attached to them. TCRdb re-analysed the 5' RACE reads in MiXCR, keeping a single row per CDR3 protein. This table has approximately 46,000 distinct CDR3 sequences, less than 7% appearing once. The TCR sequence derives from an adult who was a healthcare worker with PCR-confirmed SARS-CoV-2 infection or an uninfected control (not recorded which). The sequenced material came from whole blood. The J gene is TRBJ1-2, the V gene TRBV7-8; unclear D gene. The CDR3 loop reads CASSLAKDYGYTF. In nucleotides, the CDR3 is TGTGCCAGCAGCTTGGCGAAGGACTATGGCTACACCTTC.